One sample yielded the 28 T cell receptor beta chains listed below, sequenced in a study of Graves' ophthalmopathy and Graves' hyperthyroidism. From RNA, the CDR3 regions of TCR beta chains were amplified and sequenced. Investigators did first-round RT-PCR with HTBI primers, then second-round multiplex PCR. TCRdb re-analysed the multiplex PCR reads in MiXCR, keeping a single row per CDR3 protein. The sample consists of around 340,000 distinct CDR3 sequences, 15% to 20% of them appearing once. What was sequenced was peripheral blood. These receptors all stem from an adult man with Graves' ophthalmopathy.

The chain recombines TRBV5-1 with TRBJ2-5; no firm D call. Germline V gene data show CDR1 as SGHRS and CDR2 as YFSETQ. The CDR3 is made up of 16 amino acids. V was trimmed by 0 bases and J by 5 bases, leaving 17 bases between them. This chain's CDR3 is CASSLGTGPAQETQYF. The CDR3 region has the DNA TGCGCCAGCAGCTTGGGTACGGGCCCGGCCCAGGAGACCCAGTACTTC. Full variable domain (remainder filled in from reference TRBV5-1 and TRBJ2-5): KAGVTQTPRYLIKTRGQQVTLSCSPISGHRSVSWYQQTPGQGLQFLFEYFSETQRNKGNFPGRFSGRQFSNSRSEMNVSTLELGDSALYLCASSLGTGPAQETQYFGPGTRLLVL.

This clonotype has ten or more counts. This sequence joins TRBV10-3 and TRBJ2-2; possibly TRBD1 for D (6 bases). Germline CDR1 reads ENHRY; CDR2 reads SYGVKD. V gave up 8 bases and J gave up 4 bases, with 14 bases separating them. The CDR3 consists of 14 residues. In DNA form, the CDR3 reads TGTGCCATCGCGAAACAGGGTACCACCGGGGAGCTGTTTTTT. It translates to CAIAKQGTTGELFF.

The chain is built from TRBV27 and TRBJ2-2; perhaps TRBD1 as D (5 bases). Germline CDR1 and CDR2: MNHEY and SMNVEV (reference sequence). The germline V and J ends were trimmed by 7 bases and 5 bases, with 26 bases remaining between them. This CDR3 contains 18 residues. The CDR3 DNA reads TGTGCCAGCACTACCGGGCCCCCGACAGAGCTCGGAACCGGGGAGCTGTTTTTT. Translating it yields CASTTGPPTELGTGELFF.

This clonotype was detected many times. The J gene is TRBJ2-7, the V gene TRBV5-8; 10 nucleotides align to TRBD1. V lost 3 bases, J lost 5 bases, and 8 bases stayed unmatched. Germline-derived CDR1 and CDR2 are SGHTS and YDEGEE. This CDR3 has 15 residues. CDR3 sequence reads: CASSSRDRGLHEQYF. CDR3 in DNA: TGTGCCAGCAGCTCCCGAGACAGGGGGCTCCACGAGCAGTACTTC.

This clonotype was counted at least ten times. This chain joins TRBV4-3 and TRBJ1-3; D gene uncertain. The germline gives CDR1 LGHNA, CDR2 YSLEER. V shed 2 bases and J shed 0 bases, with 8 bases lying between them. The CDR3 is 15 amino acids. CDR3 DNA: TGCGCCAGCAGCCAAAATCACCTCTCTGGAAACACCATATATTTT. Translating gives CASSQNHLSGNTIYF.

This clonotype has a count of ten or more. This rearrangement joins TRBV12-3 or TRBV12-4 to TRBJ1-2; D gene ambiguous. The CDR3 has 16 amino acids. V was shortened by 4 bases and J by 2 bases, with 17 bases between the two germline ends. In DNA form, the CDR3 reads TGTGCCAGCAGTTCGTCCGGTGGGAGAAGGAACTATGGCTACACCTTC. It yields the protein CASSSSGGRRNYGYTF.

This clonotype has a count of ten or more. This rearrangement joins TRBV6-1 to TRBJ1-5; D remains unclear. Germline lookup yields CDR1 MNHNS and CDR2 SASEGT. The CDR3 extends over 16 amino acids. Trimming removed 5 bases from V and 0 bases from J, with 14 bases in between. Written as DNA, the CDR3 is TGTGCCAGCAGTCGAGATCCCCCAGCTAGCAATCAGCCCCAGCATTTT. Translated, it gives CASSRDPPASNQPQHF.

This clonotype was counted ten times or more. The CDR3 coding sequence is TGCAGTGCTAGTTTAGGAGACAGGATGTACTTC. Translating gives CSASLGDRMYF. The gene calls are TRBV20-1 and TRBJ2-7, with D maybe TRBD1 (6 bases). The CDR3 length is 11 residues. The germline gives CDR1 DFQATT, CDR2 SNEGSKA (reference sequence). V lost 3 bases and J 12 bases, leaving 15 bases between the germline ends.

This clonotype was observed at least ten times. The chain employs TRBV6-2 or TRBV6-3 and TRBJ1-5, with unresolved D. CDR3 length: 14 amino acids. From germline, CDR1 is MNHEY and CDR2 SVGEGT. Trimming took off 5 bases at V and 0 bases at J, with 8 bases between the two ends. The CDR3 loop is CASSLMYSNQPQHF. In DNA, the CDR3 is TGTGCCAGCAGTCTGATGTATAGCAATCAGCCCCAGCATTTT.

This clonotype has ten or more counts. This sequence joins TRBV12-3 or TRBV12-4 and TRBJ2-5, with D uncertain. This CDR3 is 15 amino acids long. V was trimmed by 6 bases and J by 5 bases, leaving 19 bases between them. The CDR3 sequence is CASRTDLGMGETQYF. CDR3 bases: TGTGCCAGCAGGACTGATTTGGGGATGGGGGAGACCCAGTACTTC.

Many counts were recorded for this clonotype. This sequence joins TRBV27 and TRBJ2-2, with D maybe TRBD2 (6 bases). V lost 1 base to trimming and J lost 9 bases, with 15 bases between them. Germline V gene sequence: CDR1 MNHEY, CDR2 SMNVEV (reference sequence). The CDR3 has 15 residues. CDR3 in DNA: TGTGCCAGCAGTTTATTTGGGGGGACGGACCGGGAGCTGTTTTTT. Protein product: CASSLFGGTDRELFF.

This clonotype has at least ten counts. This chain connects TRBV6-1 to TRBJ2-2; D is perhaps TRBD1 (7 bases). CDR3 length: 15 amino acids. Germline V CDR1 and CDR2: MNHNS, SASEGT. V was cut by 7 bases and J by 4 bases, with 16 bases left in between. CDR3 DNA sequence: TGTGCCAGCACCAGGGGGGAAGTTGGCACCGGGGAGCTGTTTTTT. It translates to CASTRGEVGTGELFF.

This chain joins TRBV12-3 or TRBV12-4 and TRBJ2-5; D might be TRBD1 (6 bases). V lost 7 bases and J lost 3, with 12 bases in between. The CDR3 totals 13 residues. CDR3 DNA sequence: TGTGCCAGCACTCGGACAGCTGAAGAGACCCAGTACTTC. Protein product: CASTRTAEETQYF.

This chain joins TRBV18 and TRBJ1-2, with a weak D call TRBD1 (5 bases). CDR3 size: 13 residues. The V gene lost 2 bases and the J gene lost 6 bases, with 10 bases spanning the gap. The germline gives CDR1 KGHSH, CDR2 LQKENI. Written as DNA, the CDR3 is TGTGCCAGCTCACCAGACAGACCCAATGGCTACACCTTC. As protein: CASSPDRPNGYTF. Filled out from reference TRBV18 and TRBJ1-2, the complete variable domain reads NAGVMQNPRHLVRRRGQEARLRCSPMKGHSHVYWYRQLPEEGLKFMVYLQKENIIDESGMPKERFSAEFPKEGPSILRIQQVVRGDSAAYFCASSPDRPNGYTFGSGTRLTVV.

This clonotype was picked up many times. Here the CDR3 reads CASSFRATAEAFF. The CDR3 DNA is TGTGCCAGCAGTTTCAGGGCTACAGCTGAAGCTTTCTTT. The rearrangement links TRBV27 to TRBJ1-1; D is perhaps TRBD1 (5 bases). Per the germline V gene, CDR1 is MNHEY and CDR2 is SMNVEV (reference sequence). This CDR3 contains 13 residues. Trimming pared 3 bases from V and 6 bases from J, leaving 11 bases between.

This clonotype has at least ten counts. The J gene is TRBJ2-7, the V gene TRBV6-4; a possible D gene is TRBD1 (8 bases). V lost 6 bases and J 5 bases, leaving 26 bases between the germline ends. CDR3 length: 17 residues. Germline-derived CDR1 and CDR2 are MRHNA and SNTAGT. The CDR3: CASSGTGEGGGRHEQYF. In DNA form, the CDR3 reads TGTGCCAGCAGCGGGACAGGAGAGGGCGGGGGTCGCCACGAGCAGTACTTC.

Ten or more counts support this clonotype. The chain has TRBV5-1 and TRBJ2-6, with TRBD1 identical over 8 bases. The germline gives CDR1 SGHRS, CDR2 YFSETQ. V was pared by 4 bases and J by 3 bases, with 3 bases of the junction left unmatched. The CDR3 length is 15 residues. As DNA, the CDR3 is TGCGCCAGCAGCGACAGGGGTGGTGGGGCCAACGTCCTGACTTTC. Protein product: CASSDRGGGANVLTF.

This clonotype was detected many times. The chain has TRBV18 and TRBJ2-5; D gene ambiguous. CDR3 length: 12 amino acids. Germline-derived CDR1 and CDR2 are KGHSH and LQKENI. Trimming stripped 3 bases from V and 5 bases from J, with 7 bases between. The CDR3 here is CASSPIVETQYF. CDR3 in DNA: TGTGCCAGCTCACCGATAGTTGAGACCCAGTACTTC.

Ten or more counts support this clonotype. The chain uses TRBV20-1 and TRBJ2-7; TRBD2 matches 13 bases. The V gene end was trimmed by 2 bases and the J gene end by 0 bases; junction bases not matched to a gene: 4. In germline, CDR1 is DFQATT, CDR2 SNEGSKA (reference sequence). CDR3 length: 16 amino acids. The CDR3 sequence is CSARPTSGGASYEQYF. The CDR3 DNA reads TGCAGTGCTAGACCAACTAGCGGGGGGGCCTCCTACGAGCAGTACTTC.

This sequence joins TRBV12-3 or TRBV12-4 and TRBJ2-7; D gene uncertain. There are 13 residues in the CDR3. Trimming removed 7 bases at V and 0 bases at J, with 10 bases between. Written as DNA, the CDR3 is TGTGCCAGCAATCCTGGACCCTCCTACGAGCAGTACTTC. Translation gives CASNPGPSYEQYF.

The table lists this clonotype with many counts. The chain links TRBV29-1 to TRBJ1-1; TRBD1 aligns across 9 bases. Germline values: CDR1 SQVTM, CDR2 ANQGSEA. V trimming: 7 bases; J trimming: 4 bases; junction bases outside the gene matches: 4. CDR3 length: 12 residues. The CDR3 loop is CSGRTGATEAFF. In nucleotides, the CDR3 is TGCAGCGGTCGGACAGGGGCCACTGAAGCTTTCTTT.

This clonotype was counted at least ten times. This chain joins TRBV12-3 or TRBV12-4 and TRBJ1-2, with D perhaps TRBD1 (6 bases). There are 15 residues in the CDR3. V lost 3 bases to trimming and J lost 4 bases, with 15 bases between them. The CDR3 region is CASSFRRGSGYGYTF. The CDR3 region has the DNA TGTGCCAGCAGTTTCCGCAGGGGAAGTGGCTATGGCTACACCTTC.

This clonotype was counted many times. The CDR3 DNA follows: TGTGCCAGCAGCTTAGGTTCGGGACAGAAAAGCAATCAGCCCCAGCATTTT. Protein product: CASSLGSGQKSNQPQHF. V gene TRBV7-6 combines with J gene TRBJ1-5; 7 nucleotides agree with TRBD1. The germline CDR1 and CDR2 sequences are SGHVS and FNYEAQ. V lost 1 base, J lost 1 base, and 7 bases stayed unmatched. There are 17 residues in the CDR3.

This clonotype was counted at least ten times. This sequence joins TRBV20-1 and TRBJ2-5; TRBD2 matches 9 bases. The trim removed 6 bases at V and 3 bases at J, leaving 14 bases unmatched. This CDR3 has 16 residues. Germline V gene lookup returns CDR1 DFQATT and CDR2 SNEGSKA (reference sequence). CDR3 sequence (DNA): TGCAGTGCCGAACGCGCCGGTAGCGGGAGTGAAGAGACCCAGTACTTC. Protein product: CSAERAGSGSEETQYF.

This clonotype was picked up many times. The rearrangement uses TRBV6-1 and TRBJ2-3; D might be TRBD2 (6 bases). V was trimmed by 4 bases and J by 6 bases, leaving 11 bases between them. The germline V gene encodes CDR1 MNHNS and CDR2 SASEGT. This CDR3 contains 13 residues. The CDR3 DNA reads TGTGCCAGCAGTGTAGCGGCTTCGGATACGCAGTATTTT. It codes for CASSVAASDTQYF.

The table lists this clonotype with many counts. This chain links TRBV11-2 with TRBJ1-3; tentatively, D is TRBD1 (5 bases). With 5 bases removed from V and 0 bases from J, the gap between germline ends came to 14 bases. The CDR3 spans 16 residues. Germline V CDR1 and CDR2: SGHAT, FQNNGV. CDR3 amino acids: CASSPGRTLSGNTIYF. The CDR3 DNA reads TGTGCCAGCAGCCCGGGACGCACGCTCTCTGGAAACACCATATATTTT.

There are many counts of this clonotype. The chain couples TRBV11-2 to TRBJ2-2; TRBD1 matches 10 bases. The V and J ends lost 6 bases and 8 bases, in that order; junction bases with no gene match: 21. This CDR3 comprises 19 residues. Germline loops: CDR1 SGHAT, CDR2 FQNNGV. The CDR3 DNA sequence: TGTGCCAGCAGTAGAACCGGGACAGGGGTTATGTTACGCGCTGGGGAGCTGTTTTTT. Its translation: CASSRTGTGVMLRAGELFF.

For the CDR3, the DNA is TGCAGTGCAGCCGACGGCACTGAAGCTTTCTTT. Translation: CSAADGTEAFF. This rearrangement joins TRBV20-1 to TRBJ1-1; D remains unclear. The CDR3 covers 11 residues. Germline V gene sequence: CDR1 DFQATT, CDR2 SNEGSKA (reference sequence). Trimming pared 6 bases from V and 4 bases from J, leaving 9 bases between.